The 8 T cell receptor beta chains in this list originate from one sample, sequenced in a study of T cell clonality in common variable immunodeficiency. Here immunoSEQ multiplex PCR was the method, and the copy in TCRdb shows in-frame clones only, minus some. Altogether about 32,000 clones were found in the sample, and no singletons occur. The specimen sequenced was peripheral blood mononuclear cells. The source is a person aged 18 to 75 in good health.

This clone was seen repeatedly, ten times or more. The read is 3 residues too short to cover the CDR3 end, so that end is filled in from the germline J gene. The rearrangement uses TRBV18 and TRBJ2-4, with D tentatively TRBD1 (5 bases). With 0 bases removed from V and 2 bases from J, the gap between germline ends came to 11 bases. The CDR3 sequence is 16 residues long. CDR1 is KGHSH, CDR2 LQKENI, per germline. CDR3: CASSPPQGGSKNIQYF. The sequenced CDR3 bases are TGTGCCAGCTCACCACCGCAGGGTGGATCCAAAAACATT.

Of note for this clone: The CDR3 goes on 3 residues after the read ends, and that part is filled in from the germline J gene. The genes are TRBV30 and TRBJ1-1; D not resolved. The CDR3 is 13 residues long. The germline gives CDR1 GTSNPN, CDR2 SVGIG (reference sequence). Incomplete CDR3 DNA: TGTGCCTGGAGTAGTTTAGCGGGAGGTGAG. Translating it yields CAWSSLAGGE. The whole CDR3 is CAWSSLAGGEAFF.

This clone has more than one count but fewer than ten. Coverage ceases 3 residues before the CDR3 finishes, and the germline J gene fills in the end. V is TRBV7-2 and J is TRBJ2-7; 9 bases align to TRBD2. V lost 5 bases to trimming and J lost 0 bases; unmatched junction nucleotides: 5. In germline, CDR1 is SGHTA, CDR2 FQGNSA. This CDR3 has 15 residues. CDR3 sequence: CASSGNSGSSYEQYF. The sequenced CDR3 bases are TGTGCCAGCAGCGGAAATAGCGGGAGCTCCTACGAG.

This clone was observed at least ten times. Read data end 3 residues before the CDR3 end; the end is taken from the germline J gene. The chain joins TRBV5-4 to TRBJ1-2; D might be TRBD1 (5 bases). Germline CDR1 and CDR2: SGHNT and YYREEE (reference sequence). Trimming left V 3 bases short and J 1 base short, with 7 bases between. The CDR3 is 13 residues long. The CDR3 loop reads CASSSQGNYGYTF. Incomplete CDR3 DNA: TGTGCCAGCAGCTCCCAGGGTAACTATGGC. The full variable domain, in which reference TRBV5-4 and TRBJ1-2 provide the parts outside the CDR3, is ETGVTQSPTHLIKTRGQQVTLRCSSQSGHNTVSWYQQALGQGPQFIFQYYREEENGRGNFPPRFSGLQFPNYSSELNVNALELDDSALYLCASSSQGNYGYTFGSGTRLTVV.

In this sample, this clone turned up a few times. The read falls 3 residues short of the CDR3 end, and the missing part is taken from the germline J gene. The rearrangement links TRBV18 to TRBJ2-3; unclear D gene. CDR3 length: 14 amino acids. With 3 bases removed from V and 4 bases from J, the gap between germline ends came to 11 bases. The V gene's germline CDR1 is KGHSH and CDR2 LQKENI. The covered CDR3 bases are TGTGCCAGCTCACCCTCACAGCCCGCAGATACG. It translates to CASSPSQPADT. The CDR3 as a whole reads CASSPSQPADTQYF.

A few counts support this clone. Here the CDR3 reads CASRRSTGNTEAFF. CDR3 DNA (partial): TGTGCCAGCAGAAGGTCTACGGGGAACACTGAA. This chain joins TRBV7-9 and TRBJ1-1; D unclear. Read sequence stops 3 residues before the CDR3 end, and the germline J gene provides the missing end. CDR1 SEHNR and CDR2 FQNEAQ come from the germline V gene (reference sequence). V dropped 6 bases and J dropped 1 base, with 12 bases sitting between them. CDR3 length: 14 residues.

This clone was observed a few times. The read is 3 residues too short to cover the CDR3 end, so that end is filled in from the germline J gene. V gene TRBV18 combines with J gene TRBJ1-6, with 8 bases lining up with TRBD1. The ends lost 8 bases at V and 7 bases at J; junction bases unmatched: 4. From germline, CDR1 is KGHSH and CDR2 LQKENI. The CDR3 consists of 13 residues. The CDR3 bases that were read are TGTGCCAGCGCCGGACAGGGCAATTCACCC. This sequence encodes CASAGQGNSP. The complete CDR3 protein is CASAGQGNSPLHF.

This clone was counted ten times or more. The read terminates 3 residues before the CDR3 end, so the remaining end is supplied by the germline J gene. This chain uses TRBV19 with TRBJ1-4, with TRBD1 matching over 7 bases. The V segment lost 7 bases and the J segment 0 bases; nucleotides outside the gene matches: 8. From germline, CDR1 is LNHDA and CDR2 SQIVND (reference sequence). This CDR3 contains 16 residues. The CDR3 loop reads CASKVRTGTTNEKLFF. The sequenced part of the CDR3 DNA is TGTGCCAGTAAAGTAAGGACAGGCACAACTAATGAAAAA.